This T cell receptor (beta chain) derives from a study of blood T cells in healthy people across ages. Points from the study as a whole: Across the age range, TCR beta diversity per million T cells fell in a roughly linear way.

Together with a sample-barcoded 5' primer, a J-beta primer mix was included in a second PCR lasting about 7 to 11 cycles. A template-switch adaptor that had 12 random nucleotides put a tag on each cDNA molecule. MiXCR, applied by TCRdb to the 5' RACE reads, yields one record per CDR3 protein. The table includes 590,000 or so distinct CDR3 sequences, around 31% detected once. V was shortened by 0 bases and J by 2 bases, with 12 bases between the two germline ends. CDR3 size: 15 residues. Germline lookup yields CDR1 SGHRS and CDR2 YFSETQ. As for this clonotype: Its antigen is not identified.

V gene TRBV5-1 combines with J gene TRBJ2-7, with D uncertain. The sample comprised blood. This clonotype was obtained from a woman aged 80 or over in good health. CDR3 in amino acids: CASSLGSAATYEQYF. The CDR3 nucleotides are TGCGCCAGCAGCTTGGGGTCGGCGGCGACCTACGAGCAGTACTTC.